The text below deals with one TCR beta chain. Germline CDR1 MNHEY, CDR2 SVGAGI. The V and J ends lost 4 bases and 9 bases, in that order; junction bases with no gene match: 9. The CDR3 covers 15 residues. The primer mix had 60 Vbeta and 13 Jbeta primers. Method: immunoSEQ multiplex PCR; TCRdb's copy keeps in-frame clones and lacks some. The table includes some 200,000 clones, roughly 80% detected once. This specimen comes from a study of cytomegalovirus exposure and HLA in healthy donors. The sequenced material came from PBMCs. This sequence was found in a woman aged 18-29 years in good health and CMV-seronegative. The chain uses TRBV6-5 and TRBJ2-5; 12 nucleotides align to TRBD2. CDR3 amino acids: CASSSLAGGFLPQYF. DNA of the CDR3: TGTGCCAGCAGTTCACTAGCGGGAGGTTTTCTGCCCCAGTACTTC.